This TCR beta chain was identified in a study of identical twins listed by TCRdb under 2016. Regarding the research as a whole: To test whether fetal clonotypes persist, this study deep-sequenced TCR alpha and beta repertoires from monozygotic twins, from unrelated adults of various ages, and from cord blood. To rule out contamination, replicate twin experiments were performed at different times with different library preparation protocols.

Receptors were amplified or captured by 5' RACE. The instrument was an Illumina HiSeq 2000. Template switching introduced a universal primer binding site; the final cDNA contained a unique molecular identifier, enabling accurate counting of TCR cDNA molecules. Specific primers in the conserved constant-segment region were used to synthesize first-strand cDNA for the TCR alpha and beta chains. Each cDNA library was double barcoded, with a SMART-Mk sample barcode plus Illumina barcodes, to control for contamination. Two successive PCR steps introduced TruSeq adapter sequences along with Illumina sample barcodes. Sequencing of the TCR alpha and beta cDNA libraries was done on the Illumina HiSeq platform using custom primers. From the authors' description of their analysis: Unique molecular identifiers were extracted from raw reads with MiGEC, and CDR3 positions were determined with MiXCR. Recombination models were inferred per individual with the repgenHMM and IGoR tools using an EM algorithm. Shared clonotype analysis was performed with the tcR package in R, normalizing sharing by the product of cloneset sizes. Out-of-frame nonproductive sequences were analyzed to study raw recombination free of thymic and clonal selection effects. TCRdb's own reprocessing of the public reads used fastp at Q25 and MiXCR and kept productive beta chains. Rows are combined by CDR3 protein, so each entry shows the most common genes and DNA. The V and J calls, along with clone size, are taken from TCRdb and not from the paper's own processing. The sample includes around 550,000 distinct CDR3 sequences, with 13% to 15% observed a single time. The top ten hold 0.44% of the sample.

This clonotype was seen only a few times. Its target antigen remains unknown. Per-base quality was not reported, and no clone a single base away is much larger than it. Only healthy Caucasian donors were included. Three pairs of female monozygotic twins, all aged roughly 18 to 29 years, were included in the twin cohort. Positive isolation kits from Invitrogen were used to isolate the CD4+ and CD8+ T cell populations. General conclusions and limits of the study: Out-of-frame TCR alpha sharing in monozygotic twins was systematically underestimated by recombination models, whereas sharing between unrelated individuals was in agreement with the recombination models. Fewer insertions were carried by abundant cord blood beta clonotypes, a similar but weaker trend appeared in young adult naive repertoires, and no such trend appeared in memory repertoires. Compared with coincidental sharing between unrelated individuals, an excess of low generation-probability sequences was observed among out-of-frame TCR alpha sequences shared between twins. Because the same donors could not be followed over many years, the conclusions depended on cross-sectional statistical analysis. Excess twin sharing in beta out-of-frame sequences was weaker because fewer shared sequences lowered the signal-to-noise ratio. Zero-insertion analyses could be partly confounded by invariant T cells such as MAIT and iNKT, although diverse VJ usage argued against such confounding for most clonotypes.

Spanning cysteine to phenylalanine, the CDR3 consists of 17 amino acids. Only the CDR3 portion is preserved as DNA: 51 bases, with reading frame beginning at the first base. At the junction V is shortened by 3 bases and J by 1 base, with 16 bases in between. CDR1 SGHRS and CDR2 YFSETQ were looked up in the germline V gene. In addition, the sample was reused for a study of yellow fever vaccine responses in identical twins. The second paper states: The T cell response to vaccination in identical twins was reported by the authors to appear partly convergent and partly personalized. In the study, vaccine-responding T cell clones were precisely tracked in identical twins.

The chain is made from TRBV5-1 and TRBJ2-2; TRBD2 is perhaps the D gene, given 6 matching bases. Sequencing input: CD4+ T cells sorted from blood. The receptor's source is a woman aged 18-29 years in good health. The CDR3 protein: CASSSRRGSRNTGELFF. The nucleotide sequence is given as TGCGCCAGCAGCTCGCGACGGGGGTCACGGAACACCGGGGAGCTGTTTTTT.